This T cell receptor beta chain derives from a study of blood T cell repertoires in COVID-19. Study details: Collection of acute and convalescent COVID-19 samples took place in the United States, Italy and Spain. Sources were T cells, B-cell-depleted T cells, or PBMCs; the material itself was cDNA or gDNA.

The authors' processing: By means of reference gene primer amplification, nucleated cell counts were estimated. Profiling relied on immunoSEQ multiplex PCR, and the TCRdb table lists in-frame clones only, not all of them. The DNA was the basis for D and trimming; V, J and clone size are from that table. The repertoire holds a few hundred thousand clones, with approximately 82% as singletons. This sequence was found in a woman aged 18-29 years with acute or convalescent COVID-19. The specimen sequenced was peripheral blood.

The DNA of the CDR3 is TGCGCCAGCAGCTTGTCGGGTGGGTCTGGGGCCAACGTCCTGACTTTC. Translating it yields CASSLSGGSGANVLTF. The rearrangement links TRBV5-1 to TRBJ2-6; D remains ambiguous. The CDR3 length is 16 residues. Germline V gene sequence: CDR1 SGHRS, CDR2 YFSETQ. V was shortened by 1 base and J by 1 base, with 9 bases between the two germline ends.